One and the same sample provided the 21 T cell receptor beta chains below, sequenced in a study of cytomegalovirus exposure and HLA in healthy donors (dated by TCRdb to about 2017). The library was obtained by the immunoSEQ multiplex PCR assay. For the multiplex PCR, a mixture combining 60 forward primers for TCR Vbeta segments and 13 reverse primers for TCR Jbeta segments was used. Not all clones reach the TCRdb copy of this immuneACCESS table, which keeps in-frame sequences only. Checked studies attribute under half of the gap to unresolved V genes and leave the rest unexplained. The sample contains 120,000 or so clones, about 80% of them found a single time. Approximately 9% of the sample comes from the top ten. Source material: PBMCs. These receptors all come from a man younger than 40 in good health and CMV-seropositive.

V is TRBV5-1 and J is TRBJ2-5; 9 bases align to TRBD1. This CDR3 has 15 amino acids. Germline loops: CDR1 SGHRS, CDR2 YFSETQ. Trimming removed 4 bases from V and 4 bases from J; junction bases left unmatched: 8. In DNA, the CDR3 is TGCGCCAGCAGCCTCCCGACAGGGGGATCAGAGACCCAGTACTTC. Protein product: CASSLPTGGSETQYF.

The V gene is TRBV5-1, the J gene TRBJ1-6, with D possibly being TRBD1 (6 bases). Deletions cut 0 bases from V and 4 bases from J, with 11 bases between. The CDR3 contains 16 residues. Germline CDR1 SGHRS, CDR2 YFSETQ. This CDR3 reads CASSLVPGQYNSPLHF. In nucleotides, the CDR3 is TGCGCCAGCAGCTTGGTCCCAGGACAGTATAATTCACCCCTCCACTTT.

The V gene is TRBV6-1, the J gene TRBJ1-2, with a tentative D call TRBD1 (6 bases). This CDR3 spans 15 amino acids. Germline-derived CDR1 and CDR2 are MNHNS and SASEGT. Trimming took 1 base from V and 1 from J, leaving 10 bases between them. The CDR3: CASSEGGGGNYGYTF. CDR3 coding DNA: TGTGCCAGCAGTGAAGGAGGGGGTGGTAACTATGGCTACACCTTC.

Points on this clone: Sequence at one end of the junction differs from germline and may be a read error. V and J are TRBV5-1 and TRBJ2-1; tentatively, D is TRBD1 (5 bases). CDR1 is SGHRS, CDR2 YFSETQ, per germline. The CDR3 totals 14 residues. The CDR3 loop reads CASSFWAGYSEQFF. CDR3 sequence (DNA): TGCGCCAGCAGCTTCTGGGCAGGGTACAGTGAGCAGTTCTTC.

The genes are TRBV9 and TRBJ2-7, with 10 bases fitting TRBD1. The CDR3 loop spans 14 amino acids. CDR1 is SGDLS and CDR2 is YYNGEE in the germline V gene. Trimming at V came to 2 bases and at J to 3 bases, leaving 2 bases not matched to a gene. CDR3 region: CASSVGTGVYEQYF. CDR3 nucleotide sequence: TGTGCCAGCAGCGTCGGGACAGGGGTCTACGAGCAGTACTTC.

The chain has TRBV29-1 and TRBJ2-5; 14 bases line up with TRBD2. Germline lookup yields CDR1 SQVTM and CDR2 ANQGSEA. The ends lost 0 bases at V and 5 bases at J; junction bases unmatched: 8. This CDR3 contains 17 residues. The CDR3 here is CSVEDRTSGGSWETQYF. The CDR3 DNA reads TGCAGCGTTGAAGATCGGACTAGCGGGGGGTCTTGGGAGACCCAGTACTTC.

This chain connects TRBV4-1 to TRBJ2-7; 9 nucleotides match TRBD1. Germline V gene data show CDR1 as MGHRA and CDR2 as YSYEKL. Trimming took 1 base from V and 4 from J; bases not matched to a gene: 5. The CDR3 length is 15 residues. The CDR3 protein is CASSQVGQGSYEQYF. CDR3 in DNA: TGCGCCAGCAGCCAAGTGGGACAGGGATCTTACGAGCAGTACTTC.

This chain links TRBV7-9 with TRBJ1-1; TRBD1 matches at 7 bases. The CDR3 runs to 13 residues. The germline V gene encodes CDR1 SEHNR and CDR2 FQNEAQ (reference sequence). Trimming removed 2 bases from V and 8 bases from J; junction bases left unmatched: 5. In DNA form, the CDR3 reads TGTGCCAGCAGCTTAAGGGGGCGCCCCGAAGCTTTCTTT. Encoded protein: CASSLRGRPEAFF.

The gene calls are TRBV19 and TRBJ1-2, with D possibly TRBD1 on 6 matching bases. Trimming pared 4 bases from V and 4 bases from J, leaving 10 bases between. Germline values: CDR1 LNHDA, CDR2 SQIVND (reference sequence). The CDR3 runs to 13 residues. In nucleotides, the CDR3 is TGTGCCAGTAGTAGCGAGGGGGTCTATGGCTACACCTTC. This sequence encodes CASSSEGVYGYTF.

The DNA of the CDR3 is TGTGCCAGTAGCGCGGGACAGGGCTTTCGGGAGACCCAGTACTTC. This gives the protein CASSAGQGFRETQYF. This chain connects TRBV19 to TRBJ2-5; 9 bases are a match to TRBD1. Germline V gene sequence: CDR1 LNHDA, CDR2 SQIVND (reference sequence). V was clipped by 6 bases and J by 5 bases; unmatched bases: 10. This CDR3 spans 15 amino acids. Using reference TRBV19 and TRBJ2-5 for the parts outside the CDR3, the full variable domain is DGGITQSPKYLFRKEGQNVTLSCEQNLNHDAMYWYRQDPGQGLRLIYYSQIVNDFQKGDIAEGYSVSREKKESFPLTVTSAQKNPTAFYLCASSAGQGFRETQYFGPGTRLLVL.

This clone was recorded a few times. The chain recombines TRBV5-1 with TRBJ2-3; 9 positions match TRBD1. CDR1 SGHRS and CDR2 YFSETQ come from the germline V gene. This CDR3 is built from 17 residues. The trim removed 2 bases at V and 1 base at J, leaving 8 bases unmatched. CDR3 protein: CASSFLPGQGGTDTQYF. Here the CDR3 DNA reads TGCGCCAGCAGCTTTCTTCCGGGACAGGGTGGCACAGATACGCAGTATTTT.

The CDR3 reads CASSFRTVQETQYF. CDR3 nucleotides: TGTGCCAGCAGCTTCCGGACAGTTCAAGAGACCCAGTACTTC. This rearrangement joins TRBV7-8 to TRBJ2-5, with D possibly TRBD1 on 6 matching bases. This CDR3 region has 14 residues. Germline CDR1 is SGHVS and CDR2 is FQNEAQ. The ends were cut back, 3 bases at V and 2 bases at J, with 10 bases in the middle.

DNA for the CDR3: TGTGCCAGCAGCTCTGCTATAGCCGGGGCCAACGTCCTGACTTTC. Its protein product is CASSSAIAGANVLTF. This chain links TRBV13 with TRBJ2-6; D is uncertain. V dropped 4 bases and J dropped 4 bases, with 11 bases sitting between them. The CDR3 totals 15 residues. The germline V gene has CDR1 PRHDT and CDR2 FYEKMQ (reference sequence).

The V gene is TRBV4-1, the J gene TRBJ1-5; D is unresolved. The CDR3 loop spans 15 amino acids. V lost 0 bases and J 1 base, leaving 7 bases between the germline ends. Germline CDR1 is MGHRA and CDR2 is YSYEKL. This CDR3 reads CASSQDSESNQPQHF. The CDR3 bases are TGCGCCAGCAGCCAAGATAGCGAGAGCAATCAGCCCCAGCATTTT.

The gene calls are TRBV6-6 and TRBJ2-7; 10 nucleotides align to TRBD1. Germline assignment: CDR1 MNHNY and CDR2 SVGAGI (reference sequence). With V trimmed by 5 bases and J by 0 bases, 4 bases remained unmatched. The CDR3 loop spans 15 amino acids. CDR3 protein: CASSVRDRGSYEQYF. The CDR3 coding sequence is TGTGCCAGCAGTGTCCGGGACAGGGGCTCCTACGAGCAGTACTTC.

The chain has TRBV2 and TRBJ1-3; D remains ambiguous. Trimming stripped 4 bases from V and 0 bases from J, with 13 bases between. CDR1 is SNHLY and CDR2 is FYNNEI in the germline V gene. This CDR3 contains 16 residues. CDR3 coding DNA: TGTGCCAGCAGTGCCTGGGAGGTACTCTCTGGAAACACCATATATTTT. Translating it yields CASSAWEVLSGNTIYF.

The CDR3 DNA reads TGTGCCAGCAGCGCCCGGCTAGCGGGGGGAAGACAACTTTACTTC. It encodes CASSARLAGGRQLYF. The gene calls are TRBV7-9 and TRBJ2-5, with 11 bases matching TRBD2. The germline gives CDR1 SEHNR, CDR2 FQNEAQ (reference sequence). The V segment lost 5 bases and the J segment 14 bases; nucleotides outside the gene matches: 16. There are 15 residues in the CDR3.

J is TRBJ2-7 and V is TRBV5-8, with TRBD2 as a possible D gene (5 bases). The ends were cut back, 7 bases at V and 0 bases at J, with 11 bases in the middle. The CDR3 has 13 residues. In germline, CDR1 is SGHTS, CDR2 YDEGEE. CDR3: CASGGLHSYEQYF. CDR3 bases: TGTGCCAGCGGAGGACTTCACTCCTACGAGCAGTACTTC.

V and J are TRBV7-8 and TRBJ2-1; D is undetermined. V was shortened by 1 base and J by 7 bases, with 11 bases between the two germline ends. There are 14 residues in the CDR3. From germline, CDR1 is SGHVS and CDR2 FQNEAQ. CDR3 sequence (DNA): TGTGCCAGCAGCTTAGTGTTTTGGCCGAATGAGCAGTTCTTC. Its protein is CASSLVFWPNEQFF.

The chain links TRBV27 to TRBJ2-1; 9 bases match TRBD1. CDR1 is MNHEY and CDR2 is SMNVEV in the germline V gene (reference sequence). CDR3 length equals 16 residues. V was pared by 2 bases and J by 8 bases, with 10 bases of the junction left unmatched. This CDR3 is CASSLVEQGARYEQFF. The DNA for the CDR3 is TGTGCCAGCAGTTTAGTGGAACAGGGGGCGCGGTATGAGCAGTTCTTC.

As to this clone: Other DNA sequences in the sample encode the same CDR3. V is TRBV5-1 and J is TRBJ1-2, with 10 bases that match TRBD1. Germline V gene data show CDR1 as SGHRS and CDR2 as YFSETQ. The CDR3 covers 17 residues. The J segment lost 8 bases and the V segment lost 4 bases, leaving 17 bases of the junction unmatched. This CDR3 reads CASSHLTGGQALGGYTF. The CDR3 DNA is TGCGCCAGCAGCCACTTGACAGGGGGCCAGGCTCTGGGGGGCTACACCTTC. Drawing the rest from reference TRBV5-1 and TRBJ1-2, the complete variable domain is KAGVTQTPRYLIKTRGQQVTLSCSPISGHRSVSWYQQTPGQGLQFLFEYFSETQRNKGNFPGRFSGRQFSNSRSEMNVSTLELGDSALYLCASSHLTGGQALGGYTFGSGTRLTVV.